These 19 T cell receptor beta chains were all obtained from the same sample, sequenced in a study of tumor and adjacent non-tumor tissue in lung cancer. This sample's RNA came from whole unsorted tissue. The normal lung tissue was taken more than 3 cm from the tumor edge. A modified ARM-PCR protocol with three rounds of nested PCR amplified TCRbeta. Each CDR3 protein is one row after TCRdb ran MiXCR on the multiplex PCR reads. This table holds roughly 120,000 distinct CDR3 sequences, 50% to 70% found once. Material: distant non-tumor lung tissue. These receptors originate from a man between 60 and 70 years old with non-small cell lung cancer.

The V call is TRBV11-1, the J call TRBJ2-7, with 11 bases aligning to TRBD1. The DNA end is a closer match to TRBJ2-1, so the J assignment may be wrong. The CDR3 is made up of 15 amino acids. In germline, CDR1 is SGHAT, CDR2 FQDESV (reference sequence). The CDR3, as DNA: TGTGCCAGCAGCACGACGGACAGGGGGCCCTACGAGCAGTTCTTC. It translates to CASSTTDRGPYEQFF.

Only a few counts were recorded for this clonotype. This chain links TRBV5-1 with TRBJ2-1; 8 nucleotides agree with TRBD2. CDR1 SGHRS and CDR2 YFSETQ come from the germline V gene. V lost 6 bases, J lost 7 bases, and 9 bases stayed unmatched. This CDR3 comprises 14 residues. The CDR3 DNA sequence: TGCGCCAGCACCAGAGGTAGCGGGGCTAATGAGCAGTTCTTC. Its protein product is CASTRGSGANEQFF.

A word on this clonotype: This CDR3 fails to terminate in the conserved phenylalanine or tryptophan, so it likely reflects a read error. This rearrangement joins TRBV29-1 to TRBJ2-1; 12 bases are shared with TRBD2. The CDR3 is 15 amino acids. Looked up from germline, CDR1 is SQVTM and CDR2 is ANQGSEA. CDR3: CNVRLAGDIYNEQFL. The CDR3 nucleotides are TGCAACGTTAGACTAGCGGGAGACATATACAATGAGCAGTTCTTA.

This clonotype was observed at least ten times. This rearrangement joins TRBV29-1 to TRBJ1-4, with D perhaps TRBD1 (6 bases). Germline V gives CDR1 SQVTM, CDR2 ANQGSEA. The CDR3 is 12 amino acids. Trimming took 5 bases from V and 4 from J, leaving 8 bases between them. The CDR3 coding sequence is TGCAGCGTTAGGGGGATTAATGAAAAACTGTTTTTT. The encoded protein is CSVRGINEKLFF.

This clonotype turned up a few times. It is likely a read error, because the conserved phenylalanine at the end of the CDR3 is missing. J is TRBJ2-5 and V is TRBV12-3 or TRBV12-4, with D uncertain. This CDR3 is built from 11 residues. V lost 7 bases and J lost 4, with 7 bases in between. CDR3 protein: CASTKGETQYL. The CDR3 DNA is TGTGCCAGCACCAAGGGAGAGACCCAGTACCTC.

V gene TRBV11-2 combines with J gene TRBJ2-3; D is undetermined. The CDR3 sequence is 12 residues long. Between the trimmed V and J ends, which lost 10 bases and 2 bases, there was a span of 10 bases. Germline V gives CDR1 SGHAT, CDR2 FQNNGV. The DNA of the CDR3 is TGTGCCATCTACATCAACACAGATACGCAGTATTTT. This translates into CAIYINTDTQYF.

This clonotype was observed at least ten times. The gene calls are TRBV6-2 or TRBV6-3 and TRBJ2-6; tentatively, D is TRBD1 (6 bases). Germline CDR1 and CDR2: MNHEY and SVGEGT. This CDR3 is built from 15 residues. Trimming pared 5 bases from V and 4 bases from J, leaving 12 bases between. The CDR3 bases are TGTGCCAGCAGTCCAGGGGCGGGCGGGGCCAACGTCCTGACTTTC. It yields the protein CASSPGAGGANVLTF.

As to this clonotype: It may be a read error: a sequence one base away is much more abundant. V and J are TRBV20-1 and TRBJ2-7, with no clear D. V was cut by 3 bases and J by 6 bases, with 12 bases left in between. The CDR3 runs to 12 residues. The germline gives CDR1 DFQATT, CDR2 SNEGSKA (reference sequence). In DNA, the CDR3 is TGCAGTGCTAGCCCCCGATTCGGCGAGCAGTACTTC. Its protein product is CSASPRFGEQYF.

V is TRBV11-1 and J is TRBJ1-1; D is perhaps TRBD1 (6 bases). Trimming took 4 bases from V and 2 from J, leaving 8 bases between them. Germline lookup yields CDR1 SGHAT and CDR2 FQDESV (reference sequence). The CDR3 has 13 residues. The CDR3 spells CASSSGQNTEAFF. The CDR3 nucleotides read TGTGCCAGCAGCTCGGGACAAAACACTGAAGCTTTCTTT.

With respect to this clonotype: A read error may explain this, as a much larger clone is one base away. The rearrangement joins TRBV20-1 to TRBJ1-5, with D uncertain. CDR3 size: 13 residues. CDR1 and CDR2 (germline): DFQATT, SNEGSKA (reference sequence). Trimming removed 3 bases from V and 3 bases from J, with 9 bases in between. The CDR3 DNA follows: TGCAGTGCTAGTTCGGGCTTCAATCAGCCCCAGCATTTT. It is translated as CSASSGFNQPQHF.

With regard to this clonotype: Germline and junction disagree at one end, which may indicate a read error. The chain is built from TRBV11-3 and TRBJ2-3, with 7 bases that match TRBD2. This CDR3 is 14 amino acids long. CDR1 is SGHNT and CDR2 is YENEEA in the germline V gene. CDR3 DNA: TGTGCCAGCAGCATAGGGCTAGCGGCCCATACGCACTATTTT. It codes for CASSIGLAAHTHYF. Using reference TRBV11-3 and TRBJ2-3 for the parts outside the CDR3, the full variable domain is EAGVVQSPRYKIIEKKQPVAFWCNPISGHNTLYWYLQNLGQGPELLIRYENEEAVDDSQLPKDRFSAERLKGVDSTLKIQPAELGDSAVYLCASSIGLAAHTHYFGPGTRLTVL.

On this clonotype: One end of the junction varies from germline; a read error may be responsible. This sequence joins TRBV7-2 and TRBJ1-2, with D possibly being TRBD1 (5 bases). Germline lookup yields CDR1 SGHTA and CDR2 FQGNSA. This CDR3 contains 14 residues. As DNA, the CDR3 is TGTCCCAGCAGCAGGGACGGAACTAACTATGGCTACACCTTC. As protein: CPSSRDGTNYGYTF.

Of note for this clonotype: The junction and the germline gene differ at one end; a read error may be behind it. The V call is TRBV11-2, the J call TRBJ2-5; D is perhaps TRBD2 (5 bases). Germline V lookup: CDR1 SGHAT, CDR2 FQNNGV. The CDR3 totals 15 residues. The CDR3 protein is CGSSLVPPGGETHYF. The CDR3 coding sequence is TGTGGCAGCAGCTTAGTCCCCCCAGGAGGAGAGACCCACTACTTT.

The sample holds one count of this clonotype. V gene TRBV12-3 or TRBV12-4 combines with J gene TRBJ1-1; D gene uncertain. CDR3 length: 14 residues. V was cut by 4 bases and J by 4 bases, with 13 bases left in between. DNA for the CDR3: TGTGCCAGCAGTTACCAACAGTTGGCCACTGAAGCTTTCTTT. Translation: CASSYQQLATEAFF.

Remarks on this clonotype: A single base separates this from a much larger clone, so it may be a read error. The V gene is TRBV5-6, the J gene TRBJ2-6, with a tentative D call TRBD1 (5 bases). The CDR3 covers 14 residues. In germline, CDR1 is SGHDT, CDR2 YYEEEE. For the CDR3, the DNA is TGTGCCAGCAGCTTGGGGTCTGGGGCCAACGTCCCGACTTTC. Its translation: CASSLGSGANVPTF.

This clonotype was found once. The junction does not match germline at one end; this may be a read error. The chain joins TRBV4-1 to TRBJ2-7, with 9 bases lining up with TRBD1. The CDR3 contains 17 residues. The V gene's germline CDR1 is MGHRA and CDR2 YSYEKL. CDR3 residues: CDSSQEAGQGRIYEQYF. CDR3 coding DNA: TGCGACAGCAGCCAAGAAGCTGGACAGGGGAGGATATACGAGCAGTACTTC.

This clonotype was counted many times. J is TRBJ1-2 and V is TRBV5-4; 7 nucleotides agree with TRBD1. The germline CDR1 and CDR2 sequences are SGHNT and YYREEE (reference sequence). This CDR3 region has 13 residues. V was clipped by 5 bases and J by 8 bases; unmatched bases: 9. The chain's CDR3 is CASRWGTAPGYTF. CDR3 in DNA: TGTGCCAGCAGGTGGGGGACAGCCCCAGGCTACACCTTC.

This clonotype was picked up a small number of times. The junction shows a germline mismatch at one end, possibly a read error. The rearrangement links TRBV6-6 to TRBJ2-3; 11 bases match TRBD2. Germline V lookup: CDR1 MNHNY, CDR2 SVGAGI (reference sequence). The CDR3 length is 15 residues. DNA of the CDR3: TGTGCCAACAGTTTAGCGGGGGGGCCCACAGATACGCAGTATTTT. Protein product: CANSLAGGPTDTQYF.

This clonotype was counted between two and nine times. The chain combines TRBV28 with TRBJ2-7; possible D gene TRBD1, 7 bases. CDR3 length equals 17 residues. The germline V gene has CDR1 MDHEN and CDR2 SYDVKM. Between the trimmed V and J ends, which lost 4 bases and 4 bases, there was a span of 23 bases. The CDR3 region is CASSSPGGTGVRYEQYF. CDR3 nucleotide sequence: TGTGCCAGCAGTTCTCCCGGGGGTACAGGGGTGAGGTACGAGCAGTACTTC.